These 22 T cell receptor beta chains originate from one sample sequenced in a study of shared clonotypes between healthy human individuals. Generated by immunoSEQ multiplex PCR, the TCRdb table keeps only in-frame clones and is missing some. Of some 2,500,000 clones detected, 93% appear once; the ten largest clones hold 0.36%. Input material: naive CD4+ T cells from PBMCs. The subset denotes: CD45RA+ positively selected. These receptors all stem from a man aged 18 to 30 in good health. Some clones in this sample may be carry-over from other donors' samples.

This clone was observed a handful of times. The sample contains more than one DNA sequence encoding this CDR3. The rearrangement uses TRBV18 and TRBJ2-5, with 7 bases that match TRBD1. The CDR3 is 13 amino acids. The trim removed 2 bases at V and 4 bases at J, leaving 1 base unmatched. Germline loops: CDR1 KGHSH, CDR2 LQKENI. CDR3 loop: CASSPTGVETQYF. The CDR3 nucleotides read TGTGCCAGCTCACCAACAGGGGTAGAGACCCAGTACTTC.

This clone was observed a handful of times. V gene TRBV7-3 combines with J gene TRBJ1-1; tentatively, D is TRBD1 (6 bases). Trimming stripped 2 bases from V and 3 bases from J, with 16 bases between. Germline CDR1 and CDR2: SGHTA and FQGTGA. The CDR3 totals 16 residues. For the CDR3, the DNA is TGTGCCAGCAGCTTAGGGGAGCGGGGACACGACACTGAAGCTTTCTTT. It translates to CASSLGERGHDTEAFF.

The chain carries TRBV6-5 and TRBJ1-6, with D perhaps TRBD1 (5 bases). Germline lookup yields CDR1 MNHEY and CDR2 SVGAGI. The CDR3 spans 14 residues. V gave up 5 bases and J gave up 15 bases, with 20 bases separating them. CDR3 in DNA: TGTGCCAGCAGTGAACCGGGACCAGGGCTTGGCCTCCACTTT. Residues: CASSEPGPGLGLHF.

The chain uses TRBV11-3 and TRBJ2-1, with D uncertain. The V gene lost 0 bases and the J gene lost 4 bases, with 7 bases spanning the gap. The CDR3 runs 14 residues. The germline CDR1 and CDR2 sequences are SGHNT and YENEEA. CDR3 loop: CASSLEDAYNEQFF. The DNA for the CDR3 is TGTGCCAGCAGCTTAGAAGACGCGTACAATGAGCAGTTCTTC.

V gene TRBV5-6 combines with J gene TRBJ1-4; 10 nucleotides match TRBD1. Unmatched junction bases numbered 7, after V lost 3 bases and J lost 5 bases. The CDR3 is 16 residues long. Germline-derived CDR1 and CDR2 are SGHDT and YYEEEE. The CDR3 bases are TGTGCCAGCAGCTCCTTGTGGGGACAGGGGAATGAAAAACTGTTTTTT. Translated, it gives CASSSLWGQGNEKLFF.

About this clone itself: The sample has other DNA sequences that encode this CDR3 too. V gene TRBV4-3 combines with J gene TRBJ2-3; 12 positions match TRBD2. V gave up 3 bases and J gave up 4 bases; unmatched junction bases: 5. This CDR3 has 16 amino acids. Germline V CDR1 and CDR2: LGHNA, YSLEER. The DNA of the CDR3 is TGCGCCAGCAGCCAGGCAGGACTAGCGGGATCAGATACGCAGTATTTT. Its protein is CASSQAGLAGSDTQYF.

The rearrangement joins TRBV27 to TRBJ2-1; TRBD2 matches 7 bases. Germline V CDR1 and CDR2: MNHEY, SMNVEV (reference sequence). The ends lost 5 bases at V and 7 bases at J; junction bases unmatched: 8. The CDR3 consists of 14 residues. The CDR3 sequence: CASSPQLASNEQFF. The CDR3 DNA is TGTGCCAGCAGTCCCCAACTAGCGAGTAATGAGCAGTTCTTC.

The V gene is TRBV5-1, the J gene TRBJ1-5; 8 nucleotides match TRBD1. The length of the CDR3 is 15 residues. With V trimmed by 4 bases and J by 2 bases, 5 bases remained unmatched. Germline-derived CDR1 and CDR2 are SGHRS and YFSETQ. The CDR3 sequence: CASSTTGGGNQPQHF. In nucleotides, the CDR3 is TGCGCCAGCAGCACCACAGGGGGAGGCAATCAGCCCCAGCATTTT.

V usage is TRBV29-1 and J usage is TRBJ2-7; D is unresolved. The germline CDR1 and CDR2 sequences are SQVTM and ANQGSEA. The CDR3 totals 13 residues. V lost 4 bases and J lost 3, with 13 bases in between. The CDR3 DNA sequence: TGCAGCGTTGCTAGGCCGCCCGGCTACGAGCAGTACTTC. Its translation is CSVARPPGYEQYF.

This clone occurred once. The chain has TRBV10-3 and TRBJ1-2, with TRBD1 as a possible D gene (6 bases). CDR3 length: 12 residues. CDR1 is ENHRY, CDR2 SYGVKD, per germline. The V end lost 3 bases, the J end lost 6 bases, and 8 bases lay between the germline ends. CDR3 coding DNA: TGTGCCATCAGTGAAGGGGGACATGGCTACACCTTC. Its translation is CAISEGGHGYTF.

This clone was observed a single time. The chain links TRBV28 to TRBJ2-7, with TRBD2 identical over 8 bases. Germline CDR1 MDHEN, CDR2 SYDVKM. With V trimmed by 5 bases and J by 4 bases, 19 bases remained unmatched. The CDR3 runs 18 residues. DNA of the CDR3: TGTGCCAGCAGTCCCTCGCAGGGCCGGGGGGGGAGGGAATACGAGCAGTACTTC. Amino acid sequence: CASSPSQGRGGREYEQYF.

The CDR3 protein is CASSQGALGLNYGYTF. The CDR3 nucleotides read TGTGCCAGCAGCCAAGGCGCATTGGGGCTAAACTATGGCTACACCTTC. The J gene is TRBJ1-2, the V gene TRBV4-2, with D tentatively TRBD1 (5 bases). The CDR3 is 16 residues long. Germline V gene sequence: CDR1 LGHNA, CDR2 YNFKEQ. Trimming shortened V by 1 base and J by 2 bases, and 14 bases separated the two germline ends.

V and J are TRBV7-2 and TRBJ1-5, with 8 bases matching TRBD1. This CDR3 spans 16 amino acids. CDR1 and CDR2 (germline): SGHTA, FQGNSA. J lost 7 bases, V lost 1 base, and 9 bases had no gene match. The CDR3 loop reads CASSLVSGGLGQPQHF. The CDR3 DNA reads TGTGCCAGCAGCTTAGTTTCAGGGGGCCTGGGGCAGCCCCAGCATTTT.

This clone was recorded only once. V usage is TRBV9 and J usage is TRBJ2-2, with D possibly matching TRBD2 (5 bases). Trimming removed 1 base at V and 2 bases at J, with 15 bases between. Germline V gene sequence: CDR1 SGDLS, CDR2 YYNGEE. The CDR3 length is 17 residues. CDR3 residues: CASSVQARTRNTGELFF. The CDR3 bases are TGTGCCAGCAGCGTACAGGCGCGGACTCGAAACACCGGGGAGCTGTTTTTT.

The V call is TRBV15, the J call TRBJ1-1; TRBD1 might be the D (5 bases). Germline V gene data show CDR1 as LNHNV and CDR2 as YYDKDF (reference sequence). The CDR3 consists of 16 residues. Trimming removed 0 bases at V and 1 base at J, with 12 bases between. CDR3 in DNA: TGTGCCACCAGCAGAGACGCCGGGACGGCGAACACTGAAGCTTTCTTT. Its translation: CATSRDAGTANTEAFF.

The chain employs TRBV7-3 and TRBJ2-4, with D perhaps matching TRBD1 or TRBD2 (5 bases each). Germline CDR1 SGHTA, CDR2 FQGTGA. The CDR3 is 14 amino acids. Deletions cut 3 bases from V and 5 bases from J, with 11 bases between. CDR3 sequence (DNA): TGTGCCAGCAGCTTGGACCGGGACCAAAACATTCAGTACTTC. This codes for CASSLDRDQNIQYF.

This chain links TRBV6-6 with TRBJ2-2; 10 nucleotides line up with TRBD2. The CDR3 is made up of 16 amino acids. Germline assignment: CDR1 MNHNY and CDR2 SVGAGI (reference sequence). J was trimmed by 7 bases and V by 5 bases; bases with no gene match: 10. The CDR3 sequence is CASSSLAGAAGGELFF. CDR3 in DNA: TGTGCCAGCAGTAGCCTAGCGGGAGCCGCGGGCGGGGAGCTGTTTTTT.

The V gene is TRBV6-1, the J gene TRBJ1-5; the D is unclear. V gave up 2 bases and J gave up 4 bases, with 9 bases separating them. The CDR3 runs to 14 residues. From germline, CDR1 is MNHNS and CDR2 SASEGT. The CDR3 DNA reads TGTGCCAGCAGTGAAAGGCCACCTAATCAGCCCCAGCATTTT. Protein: CASSERPPNQPQHF.

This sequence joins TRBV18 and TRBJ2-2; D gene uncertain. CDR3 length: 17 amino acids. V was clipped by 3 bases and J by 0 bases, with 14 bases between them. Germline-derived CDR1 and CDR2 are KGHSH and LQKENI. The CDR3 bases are TGTGCCAGCTCACCCCCAACCGCAGGAACGAACACCGGGGAGCTGTTTTTT. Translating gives CASSPPTAGTNTGELFF.

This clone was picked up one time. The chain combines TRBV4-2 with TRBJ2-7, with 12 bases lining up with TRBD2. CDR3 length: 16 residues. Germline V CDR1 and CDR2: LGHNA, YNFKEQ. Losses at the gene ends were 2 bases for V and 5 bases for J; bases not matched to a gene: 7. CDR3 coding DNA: TGTGCCAGCAGCCAACTAGGGACTAGCGGGTTAGACGAGCAGTACTTC. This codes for CASSQLGTSGLDEQYF.

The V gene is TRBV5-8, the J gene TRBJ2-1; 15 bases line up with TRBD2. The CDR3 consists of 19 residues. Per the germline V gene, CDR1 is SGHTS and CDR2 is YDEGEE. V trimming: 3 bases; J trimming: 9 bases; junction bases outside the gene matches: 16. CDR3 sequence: CASSWGLGWTSGRESEQFF. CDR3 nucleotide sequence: TGTGCCAGCAGCTGGGGATTGGGGTGGACTAGCGGGAGGGAAAGTGAGCAGTTCTTC.

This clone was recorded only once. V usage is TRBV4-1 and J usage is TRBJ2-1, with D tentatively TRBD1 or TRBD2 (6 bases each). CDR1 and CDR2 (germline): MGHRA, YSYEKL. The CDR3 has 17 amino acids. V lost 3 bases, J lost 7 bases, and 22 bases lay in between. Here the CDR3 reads CASSHQEGGPLGNEQFF. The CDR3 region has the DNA TGCGCCAGCAGCCATCAGGAAGGGGGGCCGCTCGGAAATGAGCAGTTCTTC.